This TCR beta chain was profiled in a study of Graves' ophthalmopathy and Graves' hyperthyroidism. From RNA, the CDR3 regions of TCR beta chains were amplified and sequenced. First-round RT-PCR used HTBI primers; second-round multiplex PCR followed. TCRdb called the multiplex PCR reads again in MiXCR, with one record for every CDR3 protein. Of around 470,000 distinct CDR3 sequences listed, 14% were seen once; the top ten hold 8% to 10%. Ophthalmopathy donors showed moderate-to-severe activity, CAS ≥3, NOSPECS ≥4 and a duration under 3 months. The ends were cut back, 0 bases at V and 4 bases at J, with 6 bases in the middle. This CDR3 region has 13 residues. Findings of the study overall: Between ophthalmopathy and stable hyperthyroidism, a 13-signature model drew a separation with roughly 88% sensitivity and just under 83% specificity.

In its sample, this clonotype was seen many times. Its antigen is unknown. This receptor was obtained from a woman aged 25 to 45 with Graves' ophthalmopathy. The V call is TRBV12-3 or TRBV12-4, the J call TRBJ1-1; D remains ambiguous. Source material: blood. The CDR3 sequence: CASSLAGGTEAFF. CDR3 nucleotides: TGTGCCAGCAGTTTAGCAGGAGGCACTGAAGCTTTCTTT.